This entry lists 7 T cell receptor beta chains sequenced from one sample in a study of molecular identifiers for immune sequencing clone quantification. TCRdb analysed the PCR reads with MiXCR anew, one entry per CDR3 protein. The sample holds hundreds of thousands of distinct CDR3 sequences, 25% seen once. The source material was naive CD8+ T cells from blood, with Jurkat cell RNA spiked in. Subset given: FACS-sorted CD8+CD4-CCR7+CD45RA+ naive T cells. These receptor sequences come from a human donor in good health. Some libraries in this study had Jurkat cell RNA spiked in.

This clonotype was seen only a few times. V usage is TRBV4-1 and J usage is TRBJ2-7, with TRBD1 matching over 7 bases. The germline V gene has CDR1 MGHRA and CDR2 YSYEKL. The J segment lost 5 bases and the V segment lost 4 bases, leaving 8 bases of the junction unmatched. The CDR3 runs to 14 residues. The CDR3 sequence is CASSRSRGSDEQYF. The CDR3, as DNA: TGCGCCAGCAGCCGATCCAGGGGGTCCGACGAGCAGTACTTC.

A remark on this clonotype: One base away lies a much larger clone, so this may be a sequencing read error. The chain employs TRBV5-1 and TRBJ2-3, with 7 bases that match TRBD1. V was clipped by 7 bases and J by 0 bases; unmatched bases: 11. Per the germline V gene, CDR1 is SGHRS and CDR2 is YFSETQ. The CDR3 sequence is 16 residues long. The CDR3 DNA follows: TGCGCCAGCGGCTGGGCCGGGACAGAGAGCACAGATACGCAGTATTTT. Translated, it gives CASGWAGTESTDTQYF.

This clonotype was found many times. The chain combines TRBV2 with TRBJ2-3; D remains unclear. This CDR3 is 10 amino acids long. CDR1 is SNHLY, CDR2 FYNNEI, per germline. Trimming took off 7 bases at V and 5 bases at J, with 4 bases between the two ends. The CDR3 protein is CASILDTQYF. CDR3 DNA sequence: TGTGCCAGCATTTTAGATACGCAGTATTTT.

This clonotype was seen a handful of times. A much larger clone lies one base from this, so it may be a read error. The chain combines TRBV29-1 with TRBJ2-3; D call uncertain. The CDR3 sequence is 12 residues long. The germline V gene encodes CDR1 SQVTM and CDR2 ANQGSEA. This CDR3 is CSVELITDTRYF. CDR3 nucleotides: TGCAGCGTTGAACTAATCACAGATACGCGGTATTTT.

Ten or more counts support this clonotype. The V gene is TRBV7-9, the J gene TRBJ2-3, with D perhaps matching TRBD1 or TRBD2 (5 bases each). CDR3 length equals 16 residues. Germline V lookup: CDR1 SEHNR, CDR2 FQNEAQ (reference sequence). V was trimmed by 2 bases and J by 1 base, leaving 13 bases between them. The CDR3 sequence is CASSLTREFGTDTQYF. The CDR3 DNA reads as TGTGCCAGCAGCTTAACCAGGGAGTTCGGCACAGATACGCAGTATTTT.

The rearrangement links TRBV9 to TRBJ2-7, with D perhaps given as TRBD1 or TRBD2 (5 bases each). CDR3 length: 15 residues. The ends were cut back, 3 bases at V and 5 bases at J, with 18 bases in the middle. Germline-derived CDR1 and CDR2 are SGDLS and YYNGEE. DNA of the CDR3: TGTGCCAGCAGCGCCACTTGGGGGAGAACCCACGAGCAGTACTTC. It translates to CASSATWGRTHEQYF.

This clonotype has a count of ten or more. The V gene is TRBV29-1, the J gene TRBJ2-7; 9 nucleotides match TRBD1. The germline V gene encodes CDR1 SQVTM and CDR2 ANQGSEA. The CDR3 has 14 amino acids. With 3 bases clipped from V and 6 bases from J, the junction kept 9 bases outside the gene matches. The CDR3 reads CSVDPGTGSSEQYF. The CDR3 DNA reads as TGCAGCGTTGATCCCGGGACAGGGTCGAGCGAGCAGTACTTC.